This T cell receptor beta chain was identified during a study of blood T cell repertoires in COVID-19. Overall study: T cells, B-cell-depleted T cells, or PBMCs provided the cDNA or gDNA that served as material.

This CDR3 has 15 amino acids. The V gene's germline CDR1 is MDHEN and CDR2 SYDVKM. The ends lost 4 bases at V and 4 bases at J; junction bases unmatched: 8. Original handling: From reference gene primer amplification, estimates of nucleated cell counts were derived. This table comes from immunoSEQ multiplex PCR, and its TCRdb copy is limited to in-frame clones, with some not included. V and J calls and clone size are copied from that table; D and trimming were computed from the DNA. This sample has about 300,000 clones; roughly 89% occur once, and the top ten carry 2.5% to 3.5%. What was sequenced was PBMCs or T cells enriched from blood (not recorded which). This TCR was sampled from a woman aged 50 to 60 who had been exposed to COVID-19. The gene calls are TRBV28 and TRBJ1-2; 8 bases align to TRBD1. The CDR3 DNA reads TGTGCCAGCAGTTCACAGGACAGGGTCCTCTATGGCTACACCTTC. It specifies CASSSQDRVLYGYTF.